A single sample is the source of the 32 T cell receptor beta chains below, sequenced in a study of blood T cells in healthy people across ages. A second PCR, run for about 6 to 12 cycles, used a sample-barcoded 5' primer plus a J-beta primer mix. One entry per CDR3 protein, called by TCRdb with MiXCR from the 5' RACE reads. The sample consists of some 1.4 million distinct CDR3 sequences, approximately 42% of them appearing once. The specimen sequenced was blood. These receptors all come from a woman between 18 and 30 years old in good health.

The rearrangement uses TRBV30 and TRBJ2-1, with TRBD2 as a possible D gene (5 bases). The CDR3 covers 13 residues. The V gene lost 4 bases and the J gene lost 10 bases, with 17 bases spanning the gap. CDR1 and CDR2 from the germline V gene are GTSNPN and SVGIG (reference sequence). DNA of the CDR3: TGTGCCTGGAAAGGGCTTCCGGGGTTCGAGCAGTTCTTC. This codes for CAWKGLPGFEQFF.

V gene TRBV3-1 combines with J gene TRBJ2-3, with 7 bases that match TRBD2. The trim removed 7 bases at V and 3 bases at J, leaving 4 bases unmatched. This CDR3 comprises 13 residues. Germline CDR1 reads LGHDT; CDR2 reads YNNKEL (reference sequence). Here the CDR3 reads CASTPRGTDTQYF. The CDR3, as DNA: TGTGCCAGCACCCCGCGGGGGACAGATACGCAGTATTTT.

CDR3 loop: CAISLQVNTEAFF. CDR3 in DNA: TGTGCCATCAGCCTACAGGTGAACACTGAAGCTTTCTTT. The V gene is TRBV10-3, the J gene TRBJ1-1; D may be TRBD1 (5 bases). Per the germline V gene, CDR1 is ENHRY and CDR2 is SYGVKD. V lost 6 bases, J lost 0 bases, and 8 bases lay in between. The CDR3 spans 13 residues.

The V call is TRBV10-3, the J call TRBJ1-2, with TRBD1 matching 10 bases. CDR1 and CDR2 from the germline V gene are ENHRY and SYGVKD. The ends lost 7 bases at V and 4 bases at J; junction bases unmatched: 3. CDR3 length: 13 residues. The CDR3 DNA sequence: TGTGCCATCACGGGACAGGGGATCTATGGCTACACCTTC. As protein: CAITGQGIYGYTF.

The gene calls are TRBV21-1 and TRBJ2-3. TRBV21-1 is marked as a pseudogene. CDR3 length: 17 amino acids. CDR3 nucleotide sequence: TGTGCCAGCAGCAAATCAGTGGACGGACTAGACACAGATACGCAGTATTTT. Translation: CASSKSVDGLDTDTQYF.

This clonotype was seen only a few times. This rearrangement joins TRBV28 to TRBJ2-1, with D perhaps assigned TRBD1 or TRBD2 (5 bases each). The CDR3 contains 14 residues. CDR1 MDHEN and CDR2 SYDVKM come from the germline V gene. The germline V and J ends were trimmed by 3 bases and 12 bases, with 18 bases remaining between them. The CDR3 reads CASSLAGTPLGQFF. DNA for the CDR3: TGTGCCAGCAGTTTGGCCGGGACCCCACTGGGGCAGTTCTTC.

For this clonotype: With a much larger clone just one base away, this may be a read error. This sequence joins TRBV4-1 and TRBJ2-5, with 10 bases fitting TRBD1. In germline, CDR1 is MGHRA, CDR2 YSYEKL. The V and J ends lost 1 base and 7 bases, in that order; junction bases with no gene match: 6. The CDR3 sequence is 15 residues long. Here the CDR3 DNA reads TGCGCCAGCAGCCAAGCCGGACAGGGGGAAGGGACCCAGTACTTC. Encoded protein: CASSQAGQGEGTQYF.

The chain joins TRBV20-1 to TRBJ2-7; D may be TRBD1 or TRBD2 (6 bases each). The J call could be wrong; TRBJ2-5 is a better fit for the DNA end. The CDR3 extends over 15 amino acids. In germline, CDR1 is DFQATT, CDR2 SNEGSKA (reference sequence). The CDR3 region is CSARPGALAGETQYF. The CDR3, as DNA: TGCAGTGCTAGACCGGGGGCCCTCGCGGGAGAGACCCAGTACTTC.

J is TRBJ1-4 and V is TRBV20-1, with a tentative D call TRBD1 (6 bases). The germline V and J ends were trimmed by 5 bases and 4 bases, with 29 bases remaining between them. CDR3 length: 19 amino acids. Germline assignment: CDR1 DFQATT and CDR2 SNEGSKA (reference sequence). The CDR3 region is CSAEVWQGPTLLDNEKLFF. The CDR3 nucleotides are TGCAGTGCTGAGGTTTGGCAGGGGCCCACCCTTTTGGATAATGAAAAACTGTTTTTT.

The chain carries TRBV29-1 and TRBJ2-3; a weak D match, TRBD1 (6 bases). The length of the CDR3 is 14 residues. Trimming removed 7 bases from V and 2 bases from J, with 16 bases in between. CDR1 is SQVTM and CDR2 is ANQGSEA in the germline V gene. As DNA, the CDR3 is TGCAGCGCCGGGGCAGGGGAGCCCACAGATACGCAGTATTTT. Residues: CSAGAGEPTDTQYF.

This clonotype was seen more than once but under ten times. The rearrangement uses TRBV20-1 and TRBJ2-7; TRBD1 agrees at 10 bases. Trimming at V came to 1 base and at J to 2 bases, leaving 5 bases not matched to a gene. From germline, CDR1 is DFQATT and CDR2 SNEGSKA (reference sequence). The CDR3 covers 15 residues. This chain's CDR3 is CSARGQGALTYEQYF. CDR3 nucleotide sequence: TGCAGTGCTAGAGGACAGGGGGCGCTGACCTACGAGCAGTACTTC.

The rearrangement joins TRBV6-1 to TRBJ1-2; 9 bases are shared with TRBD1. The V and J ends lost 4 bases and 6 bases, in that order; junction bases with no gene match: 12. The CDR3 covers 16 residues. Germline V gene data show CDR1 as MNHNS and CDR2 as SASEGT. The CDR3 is CASSAPWDRESHGYTF. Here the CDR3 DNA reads TGTGCCAGCAGTGCCCCGTGGGACAGGGAATCGCATGGCTACACCTTC.

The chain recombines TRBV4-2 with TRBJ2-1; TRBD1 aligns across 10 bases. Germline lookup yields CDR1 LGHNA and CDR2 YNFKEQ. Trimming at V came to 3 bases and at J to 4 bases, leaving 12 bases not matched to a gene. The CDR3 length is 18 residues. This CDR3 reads CASSHPQEGQGPYNEQFF. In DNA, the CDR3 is TGTGCCAGCAGCCATCCCCAGGAGGGACAGGGGCCTTACAATGAGCAGTTCTTC.

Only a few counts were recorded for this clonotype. CDR3 region: CSASPAEGWQTQYF. The CDR3 bases are TGCAGTGCTAGCCCGGCGGAAGGGTGGCAGACCCAGTACTTC. This chain connects TRBV20-1 to TRBJ2-5, with no clear D. V lost 3 bases and J 6 bases, leaving 17 bases between the germline ends. CDR3 length equals 14 residues. Germline V CDR1 and CDR2: DFQATT, SNEGSKA (reference sequence).

The CDR3 nucleotides are TGTGCCAGCAGCCTATACACTACTGACACTGAAGCTTTCTTT. This sequence encodes CASSLYTTDTEAFF. The chain combines TRBV9 with TRBJ1-1; D remains ambiguous. Trimming removed 4 bases from V and 3 bases from J, with 13 bases in between. CDR1 and CDR2 (germline): SGDLS, YYNGEE. The CDR3 is 14 amino acids.

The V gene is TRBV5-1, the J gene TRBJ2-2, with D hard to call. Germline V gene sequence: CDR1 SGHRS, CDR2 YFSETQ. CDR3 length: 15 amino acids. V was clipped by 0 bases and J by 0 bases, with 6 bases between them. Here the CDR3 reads CASSLDPSNTGELFF. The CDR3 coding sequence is TGCGCCAGCAGCTTGGACCCCTCGAACACCGGGGAGCTGTTTTTT.

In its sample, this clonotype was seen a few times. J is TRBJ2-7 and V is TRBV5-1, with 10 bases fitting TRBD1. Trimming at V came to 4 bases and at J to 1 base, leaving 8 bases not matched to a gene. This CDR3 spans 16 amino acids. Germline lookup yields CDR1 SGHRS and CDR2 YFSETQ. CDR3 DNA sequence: TGCGCCAGCAGCCGAACGTGGACAGGGGGGTCCTACGAGCAGTACTTC. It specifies CASSRTWTGGSYEQYF. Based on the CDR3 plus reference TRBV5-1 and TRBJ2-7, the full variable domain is KAGVTQTPRYLIKTRGQQVTLSCSPISGHRSVSWYQQTPGQGLQFLFEYFSETQRNKGNFPGRFSGRQFSNSRSEMNVSTLELGDSALYLCASSRTWTGGSYEQYFGPGTRLTVT.

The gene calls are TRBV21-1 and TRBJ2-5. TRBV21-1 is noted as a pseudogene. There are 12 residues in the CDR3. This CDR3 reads CASSKCLETQYF. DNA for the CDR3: TGTGCCAGCAGCAAATGCTTAGAGACCCAGTACTTC.

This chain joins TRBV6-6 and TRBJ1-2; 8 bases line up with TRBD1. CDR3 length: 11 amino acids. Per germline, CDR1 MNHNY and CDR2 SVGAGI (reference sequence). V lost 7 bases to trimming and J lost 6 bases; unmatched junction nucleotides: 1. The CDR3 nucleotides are TGTGCCAGCATCAGGGGGCATGGCTACACCTTC. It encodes CASIRGHGYTF.

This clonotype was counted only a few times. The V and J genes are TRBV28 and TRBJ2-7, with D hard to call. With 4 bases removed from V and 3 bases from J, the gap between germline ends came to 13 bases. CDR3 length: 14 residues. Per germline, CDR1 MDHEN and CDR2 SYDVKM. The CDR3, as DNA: TGTGCCAGCAGTTCCGCAACTAAGCTCTACGAGCAGTACTTC. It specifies CASSSATKLYEQYF.

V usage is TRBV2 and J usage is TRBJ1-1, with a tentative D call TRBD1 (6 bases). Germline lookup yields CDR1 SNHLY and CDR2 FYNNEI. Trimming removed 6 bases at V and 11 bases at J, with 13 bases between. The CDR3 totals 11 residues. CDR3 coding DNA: TGTGCCAGCAGCTTCGACAGGAGGGCTTTCTTT. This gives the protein CASSFDRRAFF.

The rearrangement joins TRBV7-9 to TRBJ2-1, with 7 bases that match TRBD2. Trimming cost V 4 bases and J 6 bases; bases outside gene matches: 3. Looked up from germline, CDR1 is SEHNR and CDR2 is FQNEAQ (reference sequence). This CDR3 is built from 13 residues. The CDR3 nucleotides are TGTGCCAGCAGCTCCGGGGGGTCCAATGAGCAGTTCTTC. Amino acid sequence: CASSSGGSNEQFF.

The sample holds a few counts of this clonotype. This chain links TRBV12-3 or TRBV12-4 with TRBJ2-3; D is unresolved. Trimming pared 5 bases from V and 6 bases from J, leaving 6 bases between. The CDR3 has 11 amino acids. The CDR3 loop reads CASSGIDTQYF. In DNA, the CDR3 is TGTGCCAGCAGTGGGATCGATACGCAGTATTTT.

The CDR3 loop reads CATLPSGRTSTDTQYF. The CDR3 DNA is TGTGCCACCCTACCTAGCGGGAGGACTTCCACAGATACGCAGTATTTT. V gene TRBV2 combines with J gene TRBJ2-3; TRBD2 aligns across 11 bases. The CDR3 loop spans 16 amino acids. The ends lost 10 bases at V and 2 bases at J; junction bases unmatched: 11. Germline V CDR1 and CDR2: SNHLY, FYNNEI.

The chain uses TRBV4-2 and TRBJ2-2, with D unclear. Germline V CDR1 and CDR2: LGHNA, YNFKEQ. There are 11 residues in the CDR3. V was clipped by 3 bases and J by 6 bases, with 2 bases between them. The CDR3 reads CASSHPGELFF. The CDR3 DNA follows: TGTGCCAGCAGCCATCCCGGGGAGCTGTTTTTT.

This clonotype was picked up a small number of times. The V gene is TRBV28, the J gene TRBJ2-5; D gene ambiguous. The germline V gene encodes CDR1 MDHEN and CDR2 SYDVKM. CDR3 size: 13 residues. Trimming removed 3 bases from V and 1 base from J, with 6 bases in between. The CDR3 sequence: CASSFVVQETQYF. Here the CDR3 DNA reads TGTGCCAGCAGTTTTGTGGTCCAAGAGACCCAGTACTTC.

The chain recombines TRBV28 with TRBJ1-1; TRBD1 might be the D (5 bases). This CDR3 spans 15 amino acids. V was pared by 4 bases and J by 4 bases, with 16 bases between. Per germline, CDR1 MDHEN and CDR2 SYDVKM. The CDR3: CASSSGGTGATEAFF. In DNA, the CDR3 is TGTGCCAGCAGTTCCGGGGGGACGGGCGCCACTGAAGCTTTCTTT.

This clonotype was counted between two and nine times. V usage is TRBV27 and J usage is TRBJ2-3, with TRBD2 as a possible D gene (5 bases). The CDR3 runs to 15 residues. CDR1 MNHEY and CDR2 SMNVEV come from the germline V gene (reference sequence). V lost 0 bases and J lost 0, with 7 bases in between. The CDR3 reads CASSLSRLSTDTQYF. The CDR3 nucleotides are TGTGCCAGCAGTTTATCGAGACTAAGCACAGATACGCAGTATTTT.

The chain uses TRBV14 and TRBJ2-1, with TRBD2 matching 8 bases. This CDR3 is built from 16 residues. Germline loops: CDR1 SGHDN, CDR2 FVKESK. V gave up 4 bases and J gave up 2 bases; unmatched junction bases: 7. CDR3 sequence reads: CASSPYLAGPYNEQFF. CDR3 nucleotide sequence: TGTGCCAGCAGCCCGTACTTAGCGGGACCCTACAATGAGCAGTTCTTC.

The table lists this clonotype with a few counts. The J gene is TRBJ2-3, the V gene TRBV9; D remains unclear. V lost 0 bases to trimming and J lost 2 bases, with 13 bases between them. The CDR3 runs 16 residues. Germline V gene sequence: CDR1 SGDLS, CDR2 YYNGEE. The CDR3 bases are TGTGCCAGCAGCGTAGAGAGACAAGGAACCACAGATACGCAGTATTTT. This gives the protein CASSVERQGTTDTQYF.

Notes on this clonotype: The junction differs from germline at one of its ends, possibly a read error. The CDR3 DNA is TGTGCCAGCAGGCACAGGGTCAACACCGGGGAACTGTTTTTT. Its translation: CASRHRVNTGELFF. V is TRBV12-3 or TRBV12-4 and J is TRBJ2-2; possibly TRBD1 for D (6 bases). This CDR3 region has 14 residues.

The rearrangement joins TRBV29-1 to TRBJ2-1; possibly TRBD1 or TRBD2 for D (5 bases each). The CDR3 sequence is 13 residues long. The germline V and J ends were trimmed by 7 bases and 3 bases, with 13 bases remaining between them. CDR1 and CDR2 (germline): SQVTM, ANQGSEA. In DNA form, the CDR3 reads TGCAGCGCTACAGGACTCGACTACAATGAGCAGTTCTTC. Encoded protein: CSATGLDYNEQFF.